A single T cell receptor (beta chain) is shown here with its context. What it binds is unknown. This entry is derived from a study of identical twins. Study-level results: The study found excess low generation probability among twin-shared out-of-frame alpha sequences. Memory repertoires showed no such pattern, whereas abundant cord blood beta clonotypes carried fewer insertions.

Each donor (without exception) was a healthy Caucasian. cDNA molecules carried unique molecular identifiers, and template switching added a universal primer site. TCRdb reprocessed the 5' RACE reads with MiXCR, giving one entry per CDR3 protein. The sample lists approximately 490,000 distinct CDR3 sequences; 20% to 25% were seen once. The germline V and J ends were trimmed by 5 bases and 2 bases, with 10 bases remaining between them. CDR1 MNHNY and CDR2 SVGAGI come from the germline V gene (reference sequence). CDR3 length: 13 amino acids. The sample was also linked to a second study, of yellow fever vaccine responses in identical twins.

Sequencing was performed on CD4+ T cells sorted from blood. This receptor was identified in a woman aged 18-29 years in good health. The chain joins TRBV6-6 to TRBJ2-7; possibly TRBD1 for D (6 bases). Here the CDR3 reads CASSRGQTYEQYV. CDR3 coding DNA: TGTGCCAGCAGTCGTGGACAGACCTACGAGCAGTACGTC.